This TCR beta chain emerged from a study of blood T cell repertoires in COVID-19. The wider study: Sites in the United States, Italy and Spain provided acute and convalescent COVID-19 samples.

Source study methods: Scientists estimated how many nucleated cells there were by amplifying reference gene primers. Libraries were prepared by immunoSEQ multiplex PCR; TCRdb keeps only in-frame clonotypes and omits some of them. That table furnishes V, J and clone size, whereas the DNA furnished D and trimming. The sample has approximately 100,000 clones, about 79% seen once. The CDR3 covers 15 residues. Trimming stripped 4 bases from V and 0 bases from J, with 13 bases between. CDR1 and CDR2 from the germline V gene are SGHRS and YFSETQ. The source is a woman older than 75 with active or convalescent COVID-19. This chain connects TRBV5-1 to TRBJ1-2, with D tentatively TRBD1 (5 bases). Sequenced input: peripheral blood. CDR3: CASSKQDGTNYGYTF. The CDR3 nucleotides are TGCGCCAGCAGCAAACAGGACGGTACTAACTATGGCTACACCTTC.